This TCR beta chain comes out of a study of blood T cell repertoires in COVID-19. Across the whole study: Samples representing acute and convalescent COVID-19 were sourced from the United States, Italy and Spain. T cells, B-cell-depleted T cells, or PBMCs provided the cDNA or gDNA that served as material.

The CDR3 has 15 amino acids. Trimming removed 5 bases from V and 1 base from J; junction bases left unmatched: 5. CDR1 and CDR2 from the germline V gene are MNHEY and SMNVEV (reference sequence). Authors' analysis steps: Cell counts per sample came from amplifying reference gene primers. Using immunoSEQ multiplex PCR, the repertoire was profiled, and TCRdb retains in-frame clones only, with some absent. That table supplies the V and J calls and clone size; D and trimming were determined from the DNA. The sample lists 200,000 to 300,000 clones, about 87% occurring once. The receptor was isolated from a man aged 55 to 70 who had recovered from COVID-19. The sample comprised peripheral blood. V usage is TRBV27 and J usage is TRBJ1-2; 9 positions agree with TRBD1. CDR3 region: CASSLRQGGNYGYTF. The CDR3 DNA sequence: TGTGCCAGCAGTCTCAGACAGGGGGGTAACTATGGCTACACCTTC.